This T cell receptor beta chain was obtained from a study of T cells after yellow fever vaccination. TCRdb fed the 5' RACE reads into MiXCR, producing one record per CDR3 protein. The sample records roughly 500,000 distinct CDR3 sequences, 15% to 20% being singletons. Germline V CDR1 and CDR2: MGHDK, SYGVNS. Trimming shortened V by 2 bases and J by 4 bases, and 11 bases separated the two germline ends. The CDR3 extends over 15 amino acids. Comment on this clonotype: Its antigen is unknown.

General study findings and limits: Subsequent to the booster, the majority of primary-vaccination clones reappeared (roughly 96% CD4, 80% to 90% CD8).

This chain links TRBV25-1 with TRBJ2-2, with a weak D call TRBD1 (6 bases). This receptor was identified in a man aged 25 to 40 who received the YFV17D yellow fever vaccine. The sample in question was PBMCs, obtained 15 days after the yellow fever booster vaccination. In DNA form, the CDR3 reads TGTGCCAGCAGTGAAACTTCAGGGGCCACCGGGGAGCTGTTTTTT. Translation: CASSETSGATGELFF.